This T cell receptor beta chain was captured in a study of T cells in Graves' hyperthyroidism and ophthalmopathy. Germline CDR1 and CDR2: MNHNS and SASEGT. The CDR3 runs 14 residues. The V segment lost 7 bases and the J segment 5 bases; nucleotides outside the gene matches: 7. RNA transcripts were the template for amplifying TCR beta CDR3 regions. TCR CDR3 underwent first-round RT-PCR with the HTBI primer set. TCRdb reprocessed the multiplex PCR reads with MiXCR, giving one entry per CDR3 protein. The sample includes approximately 520,000 distinct CDR3 sequences, less than 25% of them seen just once. Study-wide points: Ophthalmopathy was separated from stable hyperthyroidism by a 13 V-J model.

The table lists this clonotype with many counts. Its antigen remains unknown. This TCR was recovered from a man younger than 30 with Graves' hyperthyroidism. V usage is TRBV6-1 and J usage is TRBJ2-5, with 10 bases fitting TRBD1. Material: blood. CDR3 bases: TGTGCCAGCACCACGGGACAGGGGTGGGAGACCCAGTACTTC. It is translated as CASTTGQGWETQYF.